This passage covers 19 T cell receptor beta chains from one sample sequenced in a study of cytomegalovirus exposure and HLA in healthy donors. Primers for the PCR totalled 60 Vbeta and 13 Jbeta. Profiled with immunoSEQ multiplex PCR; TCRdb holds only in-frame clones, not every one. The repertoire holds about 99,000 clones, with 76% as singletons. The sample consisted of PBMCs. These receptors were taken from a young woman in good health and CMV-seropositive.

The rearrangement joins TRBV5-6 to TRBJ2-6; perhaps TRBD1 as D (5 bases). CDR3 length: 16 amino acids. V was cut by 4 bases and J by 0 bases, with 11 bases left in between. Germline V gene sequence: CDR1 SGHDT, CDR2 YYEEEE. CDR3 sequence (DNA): TGTGCCAGCAGCCCACAAGGGGTCTCTGGGGCCAACGTCCTGACTTTC. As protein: CASSPQGVSGANVLTF.

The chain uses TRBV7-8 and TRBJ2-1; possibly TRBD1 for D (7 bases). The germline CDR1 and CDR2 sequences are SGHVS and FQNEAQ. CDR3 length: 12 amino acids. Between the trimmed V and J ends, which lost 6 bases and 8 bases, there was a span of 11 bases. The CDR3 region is CASSTGDYEQFF. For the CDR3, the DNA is TGTGCCAGCAGTACAGGGGACTATGAGCAGTTCTTC.

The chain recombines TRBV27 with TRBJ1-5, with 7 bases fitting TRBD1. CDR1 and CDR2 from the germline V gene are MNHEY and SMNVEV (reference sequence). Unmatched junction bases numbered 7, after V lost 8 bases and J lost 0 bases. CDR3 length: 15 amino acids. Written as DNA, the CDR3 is TGTGCCAGCGGGCAGACAGGGACTAGCAATCAGCCCCAGCATTTT. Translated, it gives CASGQTGTSNQPQHF.

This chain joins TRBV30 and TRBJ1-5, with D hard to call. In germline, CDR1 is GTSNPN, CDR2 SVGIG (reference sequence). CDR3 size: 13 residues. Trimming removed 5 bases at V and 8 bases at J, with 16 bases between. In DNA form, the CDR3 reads TGTGCCTGGCAATCCGCGGGTCTTGAGCCCCAGCATTTT. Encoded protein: CAWQSAGLEPQHF.

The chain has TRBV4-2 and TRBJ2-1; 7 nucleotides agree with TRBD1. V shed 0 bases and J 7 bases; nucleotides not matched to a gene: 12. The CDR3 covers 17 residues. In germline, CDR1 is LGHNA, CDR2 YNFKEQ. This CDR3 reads CASSQDQGHRGSNEQFF. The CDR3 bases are TGTGCCAGCAGCCAAGATCAAGGGCACAGGGGTTCGAATGAGCAGTTCTTC.

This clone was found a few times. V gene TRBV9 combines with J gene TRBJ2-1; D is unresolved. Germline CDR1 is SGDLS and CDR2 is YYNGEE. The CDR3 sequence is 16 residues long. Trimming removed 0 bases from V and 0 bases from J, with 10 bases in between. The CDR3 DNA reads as TGTGCCAGCAGCGTAGGGTCCCTGAGCTCCTACAATGAGCAGTTCTTC. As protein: CASSVGSLSSYNEQFF. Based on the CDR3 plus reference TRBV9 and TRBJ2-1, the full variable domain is DSGVTQTPKHLITATGQRVTLRCSPRSGDLSVYWYQQSLDQGLQFLIQYYNGEERAKGNILERFSAQQFPDLHSELNLSSLELGDSALYFCASSVGSLSSYNEQFFGPGTRLTVL.

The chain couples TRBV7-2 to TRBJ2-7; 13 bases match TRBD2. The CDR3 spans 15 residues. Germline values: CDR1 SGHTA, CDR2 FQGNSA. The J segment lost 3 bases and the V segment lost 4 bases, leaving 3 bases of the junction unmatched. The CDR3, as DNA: TGTGCCAGCAGCTCCGGACTAGCGGGAGTCTACGAGCAGTACTTC. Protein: CASSSGLAGVYEQYF.

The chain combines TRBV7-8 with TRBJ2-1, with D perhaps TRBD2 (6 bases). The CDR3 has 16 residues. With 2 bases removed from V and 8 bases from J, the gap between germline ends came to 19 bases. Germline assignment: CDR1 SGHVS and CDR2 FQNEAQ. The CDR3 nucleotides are TGTGCCAGCAGCTTAACCGGGAGTAGCTCTTGGGATGAGCAGTTCTTC. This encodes CASSLTGSSSWDEQFF.

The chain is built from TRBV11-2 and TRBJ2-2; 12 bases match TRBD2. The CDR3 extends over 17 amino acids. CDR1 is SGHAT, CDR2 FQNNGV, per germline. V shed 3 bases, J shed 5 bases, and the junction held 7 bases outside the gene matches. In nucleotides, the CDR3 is TGTGCCAGCAGCTTGCTAGCGGGAGGGCCCGGTACCGGGGAGCTGTTTTTT. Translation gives CASSLLAGGPGTGELFF.

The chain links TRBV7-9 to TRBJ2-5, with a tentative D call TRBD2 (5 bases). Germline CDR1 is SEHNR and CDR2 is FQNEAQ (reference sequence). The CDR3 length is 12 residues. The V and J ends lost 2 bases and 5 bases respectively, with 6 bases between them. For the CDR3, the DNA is TGTGCCAGCAGCTTATTAGCGGAGACCCAGTACTTC. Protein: CASSLLAETQYF.

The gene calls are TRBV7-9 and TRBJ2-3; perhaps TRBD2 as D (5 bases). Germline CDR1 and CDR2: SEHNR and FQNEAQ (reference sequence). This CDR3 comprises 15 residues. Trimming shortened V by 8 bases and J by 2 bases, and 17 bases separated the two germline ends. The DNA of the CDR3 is TGTGCCAGCGCCCCTGGTCAGCGGTTCACAGATACGCAGTATTTT. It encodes CASAPGQRFTDTQYF. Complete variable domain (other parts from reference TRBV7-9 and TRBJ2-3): DTGVSQNPRHKITKRGQNVTFRCDPISEHNRLYWYRQTLGQGPEFLTYFQNEAQLEKSRLLSDRFSAERPKGSFSTLEIQRTEQGDSAMYLCASAPGQRFTDTQYFGPGTRLTVL.

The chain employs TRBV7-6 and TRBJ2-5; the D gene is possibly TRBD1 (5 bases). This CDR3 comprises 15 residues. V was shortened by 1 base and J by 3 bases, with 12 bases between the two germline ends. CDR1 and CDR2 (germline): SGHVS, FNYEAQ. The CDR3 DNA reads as TGTGCCAGCAGCTTAGAGTTAGGGGCGGAAGAGACCCAGTACTTC. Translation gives CASSLELGAEETQYF.

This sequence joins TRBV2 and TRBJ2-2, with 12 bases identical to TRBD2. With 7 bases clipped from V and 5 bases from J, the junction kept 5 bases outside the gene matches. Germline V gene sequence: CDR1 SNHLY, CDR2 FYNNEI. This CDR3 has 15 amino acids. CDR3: CASTRLAGVTGELFF. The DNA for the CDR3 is TGTGCCAGCACTCGACTAGCGGGAGTAACCGGGGAGCTGTTTTTT.

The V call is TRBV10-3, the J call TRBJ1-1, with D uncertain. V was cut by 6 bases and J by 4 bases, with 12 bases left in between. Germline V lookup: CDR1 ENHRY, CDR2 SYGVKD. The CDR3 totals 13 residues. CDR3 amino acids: CAIRVTVLTEAFF. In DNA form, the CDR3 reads TGTGCCATCAGGGTAACAGTTCTCACTGAAGCTTTCTTT.

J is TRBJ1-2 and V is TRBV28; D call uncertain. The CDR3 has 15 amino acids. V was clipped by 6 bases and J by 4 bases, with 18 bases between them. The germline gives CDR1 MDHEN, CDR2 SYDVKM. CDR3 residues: CASRAQGREGYGYTF. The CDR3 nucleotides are TGTGCCAGCAGGGCCCAAGGGCGGGAGGGCTATGGCTACACCTTC.

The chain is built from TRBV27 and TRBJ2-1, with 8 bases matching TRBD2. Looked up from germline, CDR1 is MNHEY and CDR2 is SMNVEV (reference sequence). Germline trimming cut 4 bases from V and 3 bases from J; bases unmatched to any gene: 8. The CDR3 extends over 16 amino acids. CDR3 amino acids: CASSSSIAGIYNEQFF. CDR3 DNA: TGTGCCAGCAGTTCTTCAATAGCGGGAATCTACAATGAGCAGTTCTTC.

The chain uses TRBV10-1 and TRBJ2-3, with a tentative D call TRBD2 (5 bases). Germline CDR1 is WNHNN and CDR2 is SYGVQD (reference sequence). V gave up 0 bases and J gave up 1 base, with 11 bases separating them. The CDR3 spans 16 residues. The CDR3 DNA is TGCGCCAGCAGTGAGTCCGTGCTCGGGGGCACAGATACGCAGTATTTT. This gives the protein CASSESVLGGTDTQYF.

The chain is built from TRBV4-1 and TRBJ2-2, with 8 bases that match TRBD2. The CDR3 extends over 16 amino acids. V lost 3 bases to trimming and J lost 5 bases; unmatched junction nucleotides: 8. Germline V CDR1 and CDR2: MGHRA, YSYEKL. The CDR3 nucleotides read TGCGCCAGCAGCCATGGACTAGCAGGGCGGACCGGGGAGCTGTTTTTT. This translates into CASSHGLAGRTGELFF.

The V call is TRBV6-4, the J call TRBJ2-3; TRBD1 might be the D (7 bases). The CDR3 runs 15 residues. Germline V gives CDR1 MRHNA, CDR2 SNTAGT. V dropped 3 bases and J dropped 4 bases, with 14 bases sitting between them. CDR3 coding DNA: TGTGCCAGCAGTGAAGTGACAGGGACTTCAGATACGCAGTATTTT. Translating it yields CASSEVTGTSDTQYF.